The T cell receptor (beta chain) under discussion was sequenced for a study of cytomegalovirus exposure and HLA in healthy donors. Concerning this clone itself: Its specificity is not known.

Study-level results: Per published reports, the classifier diagnosed cytomegalovirus status with high specificity and sensitivity. Donor immune exposure was known only as CMV serostatus.

The PCR used 60 Vbeta and 13 Jbeta primers. Sequencing was performed with immunoSEQ multiplex PCR; in TCRdb, only in-frame clones are kept and a portion is missing. The sample carries around 120,000 clones, roughly three quarters recorded once. Source material: PBMCs. The TCR sequence derives from a woman under 30 in good health and CMV-seronegative.

CDR3 amino acids: CALGGGDTGELFF. The CDR3 coding sequence is TGTGCCCTGGGGGGGGGCGATACCGGGGAGCTGTTTTTT. The J gene is TRBJ2-2, the V gene TRBV30; D is possibly TRBD2 (7 bases). Trimming removed 8 bases at V and 5 bases at J, with 15 bases between. The CDR3 runs 13 residues. Germline CDR1 is GTSNPN and CDR2 is SVGIG (reference sequence).